Below, one T cell receptor (beta chain) is given with its context. What it recognizes is unknown. This sample was taken from a study of radiotherapy plus CTLA-4 blockade in lung cancer. At the level of the study: Objective response rate was over 15%; disease control rate, around 31%.

Study outcomes and limitations: In blood, early T cell clone dynamics reportedly predicted response best, together with interferon-beta.

Profiled with immunoSEQ multiplex PCR; TCRdb holds only in-frame clones, not every one. The data show 90,000 to 100,000 clones, approximately 74% seen once. Germline CDR1 is ENHRY and CDR2 is SYGVKD. Trimming left V 4 bases short and J 5 bases short, with 9 bases between. The CDR3 has 12 amino acids. Sequences were derived from peripheral blood, sampled from a patient treated with radiotherapy plus ipilimumab. The gene calls are TRBV10-3 and TRBJ2-7, with D possibly matching TRBD1 (6 bases). This sequence originates from a human donor with non-small cell lung cancer who had a partial response to radiotherapy plus ipilimumab. Some clones in this sample may be carry-over from other donors' samples. In DNA, the CDR3 is TGTGCCATCAGTGGAGGGGGAAACGAGCAGTACTTC. Encoded protein: CAISGGGNEQYF.